This T cell receptor (beta chain) is from a study of cytomegalovirus exposure and HLA in healthy donors. In regard to this clone: Its antigen is currently unknown.

V was shortened by 6 bases and J by 4 bases, with 21 bases between the two germline ends. CDR3 length: 16 amino acids. Per germline, CDR1 SEHNR and CDR2 FQNEAQ (reference sequence). General observations from the study: Cytomegalovirus association was listed for 164 TCR beta chains. A later analysis found common viral pathogens apparently linked to several of the most significant clusters.

Sampled while nominally healthy, donors likely had unrecorded immune exposures. Use of 60 Vbeta and 13 Jbeta primers characterized the PCR. The data were produced by immunoSEQ multiplex PCR, yet TCRdb's version contains in-frame clones alone and is incomplete. The profile shows around 54,000 clones, roughly 84% of them singletons. The chain has TRBV7-9 and TRBJ1-1; D is perhaps TRBD1 (6 bases). The sample consisted of PBMCs. The TCR sequence derives from a young woman in good health and CMV-seronegative. Here the CDR3 reads CASSPTALGAVTEAFF. The CDR3 DNA follows: TGTGCCAGCAGTCCAACAGCCTTGGGGGCTGTCACTGAAGCTTTCTTT.